A selection of T cell receptor beta chains follows, all from one sample in a study of cytomegalovirus exposure and HLA in healthy donors. Sequencing used immunoSEQ multiplex PCR; TCRdb keeps in-frame clones, though not all of them. The table records fewer than 350,000 clones, 80% to 90% of them present only once. Sequenced material: PBMCs. The receptors were sampled from a woman between 18 and 29 years old in good health and CMV-seronegative. Each CDR3 is given with its conserved first and last residue. A D gene is named only where the DNA matches it firmly. Clone size, where shown, is once, few, many, or a class for clones that have expanded.

j_call cdr3_length v_call clone_size d_call cdr3_aa cdr3_nt
TRBJ2-7 12 TRBV6-5 once - CASSPRTYEQYF TGTGCCAGCAGTCCGAGAACCTACGAGCAGTACTTC
TRBJ1-2 11 TRBV18 - - CASSQGRSYTF TGTGCCAGCTCACAGGGGCGAAGCTACACCTTC
TRBJ2-7 13 TRBV7-3 - TRBD1 CASSRGQGYEQYF TGTGCCAGCAGCCGAGGACAGGGGTACGAGCAGTACTTC
TRBJ2-7 13 TRBV19 - - CASSTAIAYEQYF TGTGCCAGTAGTACTGCAATAGCCTACGAGCAGTACTTC
TRBJ1-2 14 TRBV28 - - CASSPGTSGYGYTF TGTGCCAGCAGTCCCGGCACCTCAGGGTATGGCTACACCTTC
TRBJ1-2 17 TRBV4-1 - - CASSQSSADWFGDGYTF TGCGCCAGCAGCCAATCCAGCGCCGACTGGTTCGGGGATGGCTACACCTTC
TRBJ2-2 16 TRBV6-4 few TRBD1 CASSETGQGFTGELFF TGTGCCAGCAGTGAAACGGGACAGGGGTTCACCGGGGAGCTGTTTTTT
TRBJ1-6 16 TRBV19 - TRBD1 CASSDRDRNYNSPLHF TGTGCCAGTAGCGACCGGGACAGAAATTATAATTCACCCCTCCACTTT
TRBJ1-3 18 TRBV4-1 - - CASSQESFYRTVGNTIYF TGCGCCAGCAGCCAAGAATCCTTTTATAGGACAGTCGGAAACACCATATATTTT
TRBJ1-1 13 TRBV6-5 - - CASSSTANTEAFF TGTGCCAGCAGTTCTACAGCGAACACTGAAGCTTTCTTT
TRBJ2-5 15 TRBV9 - TRBD1 CASSKGGQAQETQYF TGTGCCAGCAGCAAGGGGGGACAGGCCCAAGAGACCCAGTACTTC
TRBJ2-5 13 TRBV6-5 - - CASSYDSQETQYF TGTGCCAGCAGTTACGACAGCCAAGAGACCCAGTACTTC
TRBJ2-1 14 TRBV7-3 - - CASSLIASYNEQFF TGTGCCAGCAGCTTAATTGCGTCCTACAATGAGCAGTTCTTC
TRBJ1-2 16 TRBV10-3 - - CAISARPEANNYGYTF TGTGCCATCAGTGCCAGGCCAGAAGCCAATAACTATGGCTACACCTTC
TRBJ2-7 14 TRBV14 - TRBD1 CASSPGQVIYEQYF TGTGCCAGCAGCCCTGGACAGGTAATCTACGAGCAGTACTTC
TRBJ2-5 15 TRBV6-1 - TRBD1 CASSETGSHQETQYF TGTGCCAGCAGTGAGACAGGGAGTCACCAAGAGACCCAGTACTTC
TRBJ1-5 12 TRBV2 - - CASSGTNQPQHF TGTGCCAGCAGCGGTACGAATCAGCCCCAGCATTTT
TRBJ2-2 14 TRBV7-3 - - CASSLYSLTGELFF TGTGCCAGCAGCTTATACAGCCTAACCGGGGAGCTGTTTTTT
TRBJ2-7 13 TRBV27 - - CASSLSRGSEQYF TGTGCCAGCAGTTTATCGAGGGGGTCCGAGCAGTACTTC
TRBJ1-1 13 TRBV7-3 - - CASSFGLDTEAFF TGTGCCAGCAGCTTCGGTCTGGACACTGAAGCTTTCTTT
TRBJ2-2 16 TRBV9 - TRBD1 CASSPTGQGHTGELFF TGTGCCAGCAGCCCCACAGGACAGGGGCACACCGGGGAGCTGTTTTTT
TRBJ1-1 14 TRBV11-2 - - CASSLGGGYTEAFF TGTGCCAGCAGCTTAGGAGGTGGGTACACTGAAGCTTTCTTT
TRBJ2-7 14 TRBV18 - - CASSPSRDNYEQYF TGTGCCAGCTCACCGAGCCGGGACAACTACGAGCAGTACTTC
TRBJ2-1 13 TRBV19 - TRBD2 CASSTTSLNEQFF TGTGCCAGTAGTACGACTAGCCTGAATGAGCAGTTCTTC
TRBJ2-7 17 TRBV5-6 - TRBD1 CASSLDVGWTGSYEQYF TGTGCCAGCAGCTTGGATGTCGGCTGGACAGGGAGCTACGAGCAGTACTTC
TRBJ2-2 16 TRBV7-6 - TRBD2 CASSRVGTTDTGELFF TGTGCCAGCAGTCGTGTGGGGACTACCGACACCGGGGAGCTGTTTTTT
TRBJ1-3 14 TRBV13 - - CASESGRGGNTIYF TGTGCCAGCGAAAGTGGGCGGGGCGGAAACACCATATATTTT
TRBJ2-1 11 TRBV9 - - CASSVGLVQFF TGTGCCAGCAGCGTAGGGCTTGTGCAGTTCTTC
TRBJ2-3 16 TRBV2 - - CASNGEPFTSTDTQYF TGTGCCAGCAACGGAGAGCCTTTCACTAGCACAGATACGCAGTATTTT
TRBJ1-3 15 TRBV27 - TRBD1 CASSRQGAFGNTIYF TGTGCCAGCAGCCGACAGGGGGCTTTTGGAAACACCATATATTTT